This T cell receptor beta chain originates from a study of blood T cell repertoires in COVID-19 (dated by TCRdb to 2019 to 2021). With respect to the entire study: The collaborator samples originated in the United States, Italy and Spain and spanned the acute and convalescent phases of COVID-19. Where available, HLA class I and class II types were taken from metadata supplied by the sample provider and were not determined by assay-based typing. Sample metadata almost always included a de-identified subject ID, COVID-19 status, age in years and sex. The material from the prospective study consisted of cDNA or gDNA derived from T cells, B-cell-depleted T cells, or PBMCs. Samples were obtained from the ongoing ImmuneRACE study (first 160 participants) and from about 1,300 subjects provided by 6 global collaborators. The repertoires were released in a freely available public database intended as a resource for research on the immune response to SARS-CoV-2. Deeply sampled blood TCRbeta repertoires from subjects exposed to, actively infected with, or recovered from COVID-19 were included in the dataset. Broad study findings and their caveats: The amount of clinical and demographic metadata varied by source and participant and was provided uncurated.

Turning to this clone: The antigen it binds to is not known. There are no base qualities to consult, and no much larger clone falls within one base.

The collaborating institutions used their own protocols to collect whole blood in K2EDTA tubes. For TCRbeta analysis, collaborator samples were shipped as frozen whole blood, as isolated PBMCs, or as DNA extracted from either sample type. The immunoSEQ Assay, a bias-controlled multiplex PCR, was used to amplify TCRbeta CDR3 regions from genomic DNA. On the authors' methods: The number of nucleated cells in each sample was estimated from the amplification of reference gene primers within the assay. To quantify the absolute abundance of each unique TCRbeta CDR3 rearrangement, sequence reads were collapsed and filtered. Productive Simpson clonality was computed per sample as the square root of Simpson's diversity index over productive rearrangements. TCRdb carries this immuneACCESS record with in-frame sequences only. Its versions omit some clonotypes, under half of them owing to an unresolved V gene in the studies checked, with the rest unexplained. V, J and clone size were drawn from that table, and D and trimming were deduced from the DNA. For this sample there are approximately 380,000 clones; 85% appear just once. Clones ranked in the top ten supply 3% to 4% of the sample.

From the cysteine up to the phenylalanine, the CDR3 has a length of 14 residues. Only the CDR3 portion is preserved as DNA: 42 bases, with reading frame beginning at the first base. The CDR1 and CDR2 encoded by the germline V gene (reference sequence) are SGHKS and YYEKEE. At the junction V is shortened by 2 bases and J by 0 bases, with 7 bases in between. The rearranged segments are TRBV5-5 and TRBJ2-3; the D segment cannot be called with confidence. This TCR was sampled from a woman aged 18-30 years with acute or convalescent COVID-19. The sequenced sample was peripheral blood. The CDR3 protein: CASSFALSTDTQYF. DNA sequence: TGTGCCAGCAGCTTTGCGCTTAGCACAGATACGCAGTATTTT.